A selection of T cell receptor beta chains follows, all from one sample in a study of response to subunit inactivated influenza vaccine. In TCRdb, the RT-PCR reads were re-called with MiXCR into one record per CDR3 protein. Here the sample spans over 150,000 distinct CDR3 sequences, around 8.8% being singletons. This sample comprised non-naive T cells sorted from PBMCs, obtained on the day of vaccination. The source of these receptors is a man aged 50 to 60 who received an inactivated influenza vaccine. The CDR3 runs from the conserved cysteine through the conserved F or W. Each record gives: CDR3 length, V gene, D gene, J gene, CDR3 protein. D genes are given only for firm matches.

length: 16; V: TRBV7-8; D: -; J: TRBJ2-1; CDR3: CASSLLAEGFGDEQFF
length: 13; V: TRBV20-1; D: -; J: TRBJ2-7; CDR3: CSARLGRAHEQYF
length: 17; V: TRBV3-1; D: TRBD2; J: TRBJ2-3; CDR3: CASSQDGAGTSGDTQYF
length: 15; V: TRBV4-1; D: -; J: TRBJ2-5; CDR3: CASSRQTGIRETQYF
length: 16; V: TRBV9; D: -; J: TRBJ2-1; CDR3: CASSETGVINYNEQFF
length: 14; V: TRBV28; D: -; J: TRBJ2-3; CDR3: CATWPGVLTDTQYF
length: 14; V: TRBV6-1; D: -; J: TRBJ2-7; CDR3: CASSPNGGPYEQYF
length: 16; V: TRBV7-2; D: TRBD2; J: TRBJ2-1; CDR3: CASSLAVAGGHNEQFF
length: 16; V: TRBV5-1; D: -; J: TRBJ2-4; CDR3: CASSLGQILAKNIQYF
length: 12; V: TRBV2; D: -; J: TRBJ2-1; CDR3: CASSYQWNEQFF
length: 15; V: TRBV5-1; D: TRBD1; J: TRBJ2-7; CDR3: CASRARTGEPGGQYF
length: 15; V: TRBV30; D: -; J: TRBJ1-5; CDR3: CAWSVAGYGNQPQHF
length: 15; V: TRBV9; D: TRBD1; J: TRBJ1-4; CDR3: CASSAKTGINEKLFF
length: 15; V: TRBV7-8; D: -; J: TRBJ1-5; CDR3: CASSLERNDNQPQHF
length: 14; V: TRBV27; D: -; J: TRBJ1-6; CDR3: CASSHRQNNSPLHF
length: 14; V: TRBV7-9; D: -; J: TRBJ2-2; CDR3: CASSSPWNTGELFF
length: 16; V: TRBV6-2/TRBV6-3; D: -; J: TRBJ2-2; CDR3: CASSYVPGGNTGELFF
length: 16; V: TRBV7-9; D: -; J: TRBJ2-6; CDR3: CASSSGRSSGANVLTF
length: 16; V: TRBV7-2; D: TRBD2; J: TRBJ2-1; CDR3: CASSFRGGRVYNEQFF
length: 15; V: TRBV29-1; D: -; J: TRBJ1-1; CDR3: CSVVAGGEFVTEAFF
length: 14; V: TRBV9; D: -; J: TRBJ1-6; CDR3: CASSVAQRDSPLHF
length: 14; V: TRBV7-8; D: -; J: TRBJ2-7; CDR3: CASSFIGRAYEQYF
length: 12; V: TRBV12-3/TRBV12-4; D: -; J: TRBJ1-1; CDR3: CASTQRVTEAFF
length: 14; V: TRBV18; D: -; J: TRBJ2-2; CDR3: CASSPPSNTGELFF
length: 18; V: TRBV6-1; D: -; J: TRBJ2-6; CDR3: CASSRYRAPQAGANVLTF
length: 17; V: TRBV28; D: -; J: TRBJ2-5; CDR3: CASTLGWLRITEETQYF
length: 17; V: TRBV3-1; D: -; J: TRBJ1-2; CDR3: CASSHLVTAGPRGGYTF
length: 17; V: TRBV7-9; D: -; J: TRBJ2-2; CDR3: CASSLRRDRPNTGELFF